The next 27 T cell receptor beta chains were all read from a single sample in a study of blood T cell repertoires in COVID-19. Some clones are missing from TCRdb's copy, which holds only in-frame ones; the method was immunoSEQ multiplex PCR. Found here are tens of thousands of clones, around 90% of them singletons; the top ten hold 0.3% to 0.4%. Sequences were obtained from peripheral blood. These TCRs come from a man aged 45-60 years with COVID-19, enrolled during active disease.

The chain employs TRBV5-8 and TRBJ2-3, with 15 bases that match TRBD2. Germline V gene data show CDR1 as SGHTS and CDR2 as YDEGEE. Germline trimming cut 2 bases from V and 4 bases from J; bases unmatched to any gene: 5. The CDR3 totals 17 residues. As DNA, the CDR3 is TGTGCCAGCAGCTTTGGACTAGCGGGAGGGGGACCAGATACGCAGTATTTT. It yields the protein CASSFGLAGGGPDTQYF. The complete variable domain, with remaining parts taken from reference TRBV5-8 and TRBJ2-3, reads EAGVTQSPTHLIKTRGQQATLRCSPISGHTSVYWYQQALGLGLQFLLWYDEGEERNRGNFPPRFSGRQFPNYSSELNVNALELEDSALYLCASSFGLAGGGPDTQYFGPGTRLTVL.

The CDR3 loop is CASSIDWDSMSGQPQHF. In nucleotides, the CDR3 is TGTGCCAGTAGTATAGACTGGGACAGCATGAGCGGTCAGCCCCAGCATTTT. The gene calls are TRBV19 and TRBJ1-5; TRBD1 aligns across 7 bases. Germline loops: CDR1 LNHDA, CDR2 SQIVND (reference sequence). The CDR3 runs to 17 residues. Trimming at V came to 0 bases and at J to 6 bases, leaving 11 bases not matched to a gene.

The chain carries TRBV29-1 and TRBJ1-1, with D perhaps TRBD1 (5 bases). The V end lost 3 bases, the J end lost 1 base, and 18 bases lay between the germline ends. CDR1 and CDR2 from the germline V gene are SQVTM and ANQGSEA. The CDR3 is 16 amino acids. The CDR3 is CSVDGQGGGWNTEAFF. The CDR3, as DNA: TGCAGCGTTGACGGGCAGGGAGGAGGATGGAACACTGAAGCTTTCTTT.

The rearrangement links TRBV19 to TRBJ2-7; 10 bases line up with TRBD1. Germline CDR1 reads LNHDA; CDR2 reads SQIVND (reference sequence). V lost 6 bases to trimming and J lost 7 bases; unmatched junction nucleotides: 6. The CDR3 covers 13 residues. As DNA, the CDR3 is TGTGCCAGTAGCCAGACAGGGGGCTATGAGCAGTACTTC. Its protein product is CASSQTGGYEQYF.

This chain links TRBV7-3 with TRBJ2-2; D gene uncertain. Looked up from germline, CDR1 is SGHTA and CDR2 is FQGTGA. Trimming shortened V by 4 bases and J by 7 bases, and 7 bases separated the two germline ends. The CDR3 runs 12 residues. Written as DNA, the CDR3 is TGTGCCAGCAGCTCCACGGGCGGGGAGCTGTTTTTT. Translated, it gives CASSSTGGELFF.

The rearrangement joins TRBV29-1 to TRBJ1-4; TRBD1 matches at 9 bases. Trimming at V came to 7 bases and at J to 14 bases, leaving 11 bases not matched to a gene. Germline V gene lookup returns CDR1 SQVTM and CDR2 ANQGSEA. The CDR3 loop spans 12 amino acids. Written as DNA, the CDR3 is TGCAGCGCTGGGGACAGGGTGCGAGGGCTGTTTTTT. Translation: CSAGDRVRGLFF.

This clone was detected once. This chain connects TRBV10-3 to TRBJ2-3, with 9 bases that match TRBD2. There are 15 residues in the CDR3. Germline loops: CDR1 ENHRY, CDR2 SYGVKD. V dropped 3 bases and J dropped 4; count of bases not matched to a gene: 5. The CDR3 is CAISDPGTSPDTQYF. The CDR3 DNA reads as TGTGCCATCAGTGACCCCGGGACTAGCCCAGATACGCAGTATTTT.

The chain combines TRBV5-6 with TRBJ1-2; the D gene is possibly TRBD1 (6 bases). The germline CDR1 and CDR2 sequences are SGHDT and YYEEEE. Trimming stripped 4 bases from V and 2 bases from J, with 15 bases between. The CDR3 is made up of 15 amino acids. Here the CDR3 DNA reads TGTGCCAGCAGCCTTCTCAGGGGATTGAACTATGGCTACACCTTC. Translated: CASSLLRGLNYGYTF.

This sequence joins TRBV7-9 and TRBJ1-5; D is unclear. The ends were cut back, 1 base at V and 11 bases at J, with 15 bases in the middle. The CDR3 runs to 14 residues. CDR1 and CDR2 (germline): SEHNR, FQNEAQ (reference sequence). CDR3 DNA: TGTGCCAGCAGCTTAGGACGCGGAGATGAGGCCCAGCATTTT. Protein: CASSLGRGDEAQHF.

CDR3 in amino acids: CASSADRGYGYTF. Here the CDR3 DNA reads TGTGCCAGCTCAGCGGACAGGGGCTATGGCTACACCTTC. V and J are TRBV18 and TRBJ1-2; 9 bases agree with TRBD1. The V gene end was trimmed by 5 bases and the J gene end by 4 bases; junction bases not matched to a gene: 2. In germline, CDR1 is KGHSH, CDR2 LQKENI. The CDR3 has 13 amino acids.

V is TRBV30 and J is TRBJ2-3; the match to TRBD1 covers 7 bases. This CDR3 is 16 amino acids long. Trimming cost V 0 bases and J 2 bases; bases outside gene matches: 8. The germline V gene encodes CDR1 GTSNPN and CDR2 SVGIG (reference sequence). DNA for the CDR3: TGTGCCTGGAGTGTAAGGACAGGAGCCCTCACAGATACGCAGTATTTT. Translating it yields CAWSVRTGALTDTQYF.

V is TRBV6-5 and J is TRBJ1-1; D perhaps matches TRBD1 (6 bases). Per germline, CDR1 MNHEY and CDR2 SVGAGI. V was clipped by 0 bases and J by 4 bases, with 12 bases between them. The CDR3 has 15 residues. The CDR3 loop is CASSYSSRGSTEAFF. CDR3 nucleotide sequence: TGTGCCAGCAGTTACTCGAGCAGGGGAAGCACTGAAGCTTTCTTT.

The chain carries TRBV18 and TRBJ2-7, with TRBD1 as a possible D gene (6 bases). Germline V gives CDR1 KGHSH, CDR2 LQKENI. Trimming took 5 bases from V and 3 from J, leaving 14 bases between them. This CDR3 comprises 14 residues. CDR3 bases: TGTGCCAGCTCATCCGGCAGGGGCGACTACGAGCAGTACTTC. It yields the protein CASSSGRGDYEQYF.

The J gene is TRBJ1-3, the V gene TRBV5-5; 11 bases fit TRBD1. V was pared by 4 bases and J by 2 bases, with 8 bases of the junction left unmatched. The CDR3 covers 17 residues. The germline CDR1 and CDR2 sequences are SGHKS and YYEKEE (reference sequence). In DNA, the CDR3 is TGTGCCAGCAGCGTAGAAGGACAGGGGGCTACTGGAAACACCATATATTTT. Protein: CASSVEGQGATGNTIYF.

The chain joins TRBV29-1 to TRBJ1-2; D might be TRBD1 (6 bases). Germline lookup yields CDR1 SQVTM and CDR2 ANQGSEA. Between the trimmed V and J ends, which lost 2 bases and 9 bases, there was a span of 13 bases. This CDR3 has 12 amino acids. In DNA form, the CDR3 reads TGCAGCGTTGAATGGCAGGGGCGAAGCTACACCTTC. Translating gives CSVEWQGRSYTF. The full variable domain, rest sourced from reference TRBV29-1 and TRBJ1-2, is SAVISQKPSRDICQRGTSLTIQCQVDSQVTMMFWYRQQPGQSLTLIATANQGSEATYESGFVIDKFPISRPNLTFSTLTVSNMSPEDSSIYLCSVEWQGRSYTFGSGTRLTVV.

This chain uses TRBV7-7 with TRBJ2-1; 10 bases are a match to TRBD2. The CDR3 is made up of 15 amino acids. With 1 base clipped from V and 8 bases from J, the junction kept 5 bases outside the gene matches. Germline V gene sequence: CDR1 SSHAT, CDR2 FNYEAQ (reference sequence). The CDR3 DNA follows: TGTGCCAGCAGCTTAGTGCTAGCGGGAGCGGATGAGCAGTTCTTC. Its protein product is CASSLVLAGADEQFF.

This clone was seen a single time. The CDR3 reads CASSLDRGGEGEQYF. CDR3 nucleotides: TGTGCCAGCAGCCTAGACCGGGGTGGGGAGGGAGAGCAGTACTTC. This chain connects TRBV7-6 to TRBJ2-7; 7 bases map to TRBD2. The ends lost 5 bases at V and 7 bases at J; junction bases unmatched: 14. Germline CDR1 and CDR2: SGHVS and FNYEAQ. CDR3 length equals 15 residues.

The V and J genes are TRBV2 and TRBJ1-6; no reliable D call. Germline loops: CDR1 SNHLY, CDR2 FYNNEI. V lost 3 bases, J lost 7 bases, and 22 bases lay in between. This CDR3 comprises 18 residues. The CDR3 DNA follows: TGTGCCAGCAGTGACGGAGACGGGCGGGAGGCCAGGAATTCACCCCTCCACTTT. Translated: CASSDGDGREARNSPLHF. Complete variable domain (other parts from reference TRBV2 and TRBJ1-6): EPEVTQTPSHQVTQMGQEVILRCVPISNHLYFYWYRQILGQKVEFLVSFYNNEISEKSEIFDDQFSVERPDGSNFTLKIRSTKLEDSAMYFCASSDGDGREARNSPLHFGNGTRLTVT.

This chain joins TRBV11-1 and TRBJ2-7, with 7 bases matching TRBD1. CDR3 length: 14 residues. Germline V CDR1 and CDR2: SGHAT, FQDESV (reference sequence). The J segment lost 2 bases and the V segment lost 5 bases, leaving 6 bases of the junction unmatched. In nucleotides, the CDR3 is TGTGCCAGCAGCAACAGGGACAGTACCTACGAGCAGTACTTC. This encodes CASSNRDSTYEQYF.

This sequence joins TRBV5-5 and TRBJ2-7; D gene uncertain. The V end was cut by 7 bases, the J end by 1 base, with 9 bases between. This CDR3 has 12 residues. The germline CDR1 and CDR2 sequences are SGHKS and YYEKEE (reference sequence). Here the CDR3 reads CASSRHSYEQYF. CDR3 nucleotides: TGTGCCAGCTCCAGGCATTCCTACGAGCAGTACTTC.

V gene TRBV6-5 combines with J gene TRBJ1-4; 8 nucleotides align to TRBD1. Germline V CDR1 and CDR2: MNHEY, SVGAGI. The CDR3 is made up of 14 amino acids. The junction had 5 bases not matched to a gene; V was cut back by 3 bases and J by 8 bases. DNA for the CDR3: TGTGCCAGCAGTTATGACAGGGGAGGAGAAAAACTGTTTTTT. This encodes CASSYDRGGEKLFF.

The V call is TRBV5-1, the J call TRBJ2-2; the match to TRBD2 covers 14 bases. In germline, CDR1 is SGHRS, CDR2 YFSETQ. The V segment lost 5 bases and the J segment 4 bases; nucleotides outside the gene matches: 10. The CDR3 is made up of 18 amino acids. This CDR3 reads CASRAGLAGARRTGELFF. DNA for the CDR3: TGCGCCAGCAGGGCGGGACTAGCGGGAGCGAGGCGCACCGGGGAGCTGTTTTTT.

The chain has TRBV27 and TRBJ2-7, with a tentative D call TRBD1 (5 bases). The CDR3 consists of 15 residues. In germline, CDR1 is MNHEY, CDR2 SMNVEV (reference sequence). The V gene lost 1 base and the J gene lost 4 bases, with 14 bases spanning the gap. CDR3 DNA: TGTGCCAGCAGTTTATGGGGCCGTCTCGGGTACGAGCAGTACTTC. Translation gives CASSLWGRLGYEQYF.

The chain joins TRBV5-6 to TRBJ2-1; 11 nucleotides agree with TRBD2. Germline V lookup: CDR1 SGHDT, CDR2 YYEEEE. V lost 0 bases and J lost 6; bases outside the gene matches: 8. The CDR3 contains 17 residues. CDR3 in amino acids: CASSLASSGRRGNEQFF. CDR3 nucleotides: TGTGCCAGCAGCTTGGCTTCTAGCGGGAGGCGGGGCAATGAGCAGTTCTTC. Complete variable domain (other parts from reference TRBV5-6 and TRBJ2-1): DAGVTQSPTHLIKTRGQQVTLRCSPKSGHDTVSWYQQALGQGPQFIFQYYEEEERQRGNFPDRFSGHQFPNYSSELNVNALLLGDSALYLCASSLASSGRRGNEQFFGPGTRLTVL.

V is TRBV6-5 and J is TRBJ2-7; the D is unclear. V was pared by 6 bases and J by 4 bases, with 7 bases between. Germline loops: CDR1 MNHEY, CDR2 SVGAGI. The CDR3 spans 11 residues. The CDR3 region is CASRNLYEQYF. The CDR3 DNA is TGTGCCAGCAGAAACCTATACGAGCAGTACTTC.

The gene calls are TRBV27 and TRBJ2-7; D gene unclear. V was shortened by 2 bases and J by 2 bases, with 7 bases between the two germline ends. CDR3 size: 13 residues. Looked up from germline, CDR1 is MNHEY and CDR2 is SMNVEV (reference sequence). In nucleotides, the CDR3 is TGTGCCAGCAGTTTACGGTCGACCTACGAGCAGTACTTC. Translated, it gives CASSLRSTYEQYF.

The rearrangement links TRBV6-5 to TRBJ1-5, with 8 nucleotides matching TRBD1. The J segment lost 5 bases and the V segment lost 4 bases, leaving 1 base of the junction unmatched. This CDR3 has 13 residues. The germline gives CDR1 MNHEY, CDR2 SVGAGI. CDR3 amino acids: CASSSDRDQPQHF. Written as DNA, the CDR3 is TGTGCCAGCAGTTCGGACAGGGATCAGCCCCAGCATTTT.